The clone carrying this T cell receptor (beta chain) was seen more than once but under ten times. Its target is unknown. The junction departs from the called germline gene at one end, perhaps through a read error. Germline CDR1 and CDR2: LGHNA and YSLEER. The CDR3 is 14 amino acids. Barcoded TCR alpha and TCR beta cDNA libraries with UMIs came from 5'RACE using constant-segment primers. One entry per CDR3 protein, called by TCRdb with MiXCR from the 5' RACE reads. This sample has under 250,000 distinct CDR3 sequences, with over 9.5% found just once. These data belong to a study of T-cell memory formation after mild COVID-19. On the study more broadly: TCR clusters were largely donor specific. Overall study results and limits: Pre-infection memory already had some responding clones, implying cross-reactive memory joined. Mostly located in CM and EM were contracting CD4+ clones, with contracting CD8+ clones located in EMRA.

V is TRBV4-3 and J is TRBJ1-3; D not certain. Sequencing used PBMCs or a T cell subset sorted from them (not recorded which). The clonotype originates from a man aged 18 to 30 who had mild COVID-19 (a few samples of this study predate the infection). Cell type and time point are not known. CDR3 DNA: TGCGCCAGCAGCCAAGTAAAACATGGAGACACCATATATTTT. Translation: CASSQVKHGDTIYF.